The TCR beta chain under discussion was sequenced for a study of PD-L1 blockade in urothelial cancer. Study overall: Most patients, about nine tenths of the roughly 29, were males with bladder-origin cancer. Between 0 and 3 prior chemotherapy regimens had been given to patients.

CDR1 MNHNY and CDR2 SVGAGI come from the germline V gene (reference sequence). The J segment lost 5 bases and the V segment lost 2 bases, leaving 7 bases of the junction unmatched. The CDR3 is made up of 15 amino acids. Findings of the study overall: Those with durable benefit had larger increases in tumor-associated blood clones at 3 weeks.

The method was immunoSEQ multiplex PCR; TCRdb's version includes in-frame clones alone and lacks a portion of them. The data show more than 45,000 clones, with 70% to 90% seen just once and approximately 16% held by the top ten. As regards this clone: Its target is unknown.

The origin of this receptor is a man aged 55 to 69 with urothelial cancer. V gene TRBV6-6 combines with J gene TRBJ2-7; 9 positions agree with TRBD1. The sequencing used PBMCs, collected around atezolizumab (anti-PD-L1) treatment. The CDR3 DNA follows: TGTGCCAGCAGTTACGGTCTACAGGGGGCCCACGAGCAGTACTTC. Protein sequence: CASSYGLQGAHEQYF.